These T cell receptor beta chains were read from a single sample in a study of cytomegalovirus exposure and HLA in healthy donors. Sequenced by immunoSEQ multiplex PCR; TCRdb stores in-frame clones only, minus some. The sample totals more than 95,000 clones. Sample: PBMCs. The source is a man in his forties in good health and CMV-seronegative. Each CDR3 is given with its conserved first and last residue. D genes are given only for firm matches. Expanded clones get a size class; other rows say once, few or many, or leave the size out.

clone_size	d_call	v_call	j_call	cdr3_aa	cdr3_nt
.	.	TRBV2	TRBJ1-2	CASMGRDYGYTF	TGTGCCAGCATGGGGAGGGACTATGGCTACACCTTC
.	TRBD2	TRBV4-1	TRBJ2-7	CASSQADGLAYEQYF	TGCGCCAGCAGCCAAGCGGATGGACTAGCCTACGAGCAGTACTTC
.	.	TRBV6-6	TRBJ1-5	CASRAPDRRNQPQHF	TGTGCCAGCAGGGCGCCTGACAGACGCAATCAGCCCCAGCATTTT
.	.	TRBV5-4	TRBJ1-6	CASSRLRADSPLHF	TGTGCCAGCAGTCGCCTGCGAGCTGATTCACCCCTCCACTTT
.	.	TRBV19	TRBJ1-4	CASSNHLPWTSSRANEKLFF	TGTGCCAGTTCGAATCATTTGCCATGGACTTCCTCGAGAGCTAATGAAAAACTGTTTTTT
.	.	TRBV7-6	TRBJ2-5	CASSKTGLLQETQYF	TGTGCCAGCAGCAAAACAGGGTTGTTGCAAGAGACCCAGTACTTC
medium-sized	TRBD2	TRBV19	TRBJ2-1	CASSITGLGSEQFF	TGTGCCAGTAGTATAACGGGACTAGGAAGTGAGCAGTTCTTC
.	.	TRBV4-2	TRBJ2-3	CASSRSISGDTQYF	TGTGCCAGCAGCCGGTCGATTAGCGGAGATACGCAGTATTTT
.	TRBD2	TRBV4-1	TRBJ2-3	CASSQVPGTTSDGHPLTDTQYF	TGCGCCAGCAGCCAAGTCCCCGGGACTACCAGCGACGGCCACCCACTCACAGATACGCAGTATTTT
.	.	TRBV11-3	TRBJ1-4	CASSRGYANEKLFF	TGTGCCAGCAGCAGGGGTTATGCTAATGAAAAACTGTTTTTT
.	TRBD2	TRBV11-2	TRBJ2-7	CASSSGSGREQYF	TGTGCCAGCAGCTCGGGTAGCGGGAGGGAGCAGTACTTC
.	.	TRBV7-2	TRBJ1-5	CASSLGHGQPQHF	TGTGCCAGCAGCTTGGGCCATGGTCAGCCCCAGCATTTT
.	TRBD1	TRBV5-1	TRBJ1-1	CASSPYGAGGQNTEAFF	TGCGCCAGCAGCCCGTACGGGGCAGGGGGCCAGAACACTGAAGCTTTCTTT
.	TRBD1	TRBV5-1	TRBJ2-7	CASSQGDNPSYEQYF	TGCGCCAGCTCCCAGGGGGACAACCCCTCCTACGAGCAGTACTTC
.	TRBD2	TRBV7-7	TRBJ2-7	CASSPYVTGGAYEQYF	TGTGCTAGCAGCCCTTACGTAACGGGGGGGGCCTACGAGCAGTACTTC
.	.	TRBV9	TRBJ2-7	CASSVGEGAYEQYF	TGTGCCAGCAGCGTAGGCGAGGGCGCCTACGAGCAGTACTTC
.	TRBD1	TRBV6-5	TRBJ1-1	CASNYEGATPPEAFF	TGTGCCAGCAACTATGAGGGGGCAACCCCTCCTGAAGCTTTCTTT
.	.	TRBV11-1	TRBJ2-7	CASSLRQKDEQYF	TGTGCCAGCAGCTTACGACAGAAGGACGAGCAGTACTTC
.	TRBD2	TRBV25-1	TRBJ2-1	CASSEYFSGGPNEQFF	TGTGCCAGCAGTGAATATTTCTCGGGAGGGCCGAATGAGCAGTTCTTC
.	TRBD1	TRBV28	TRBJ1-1	CASVPNRGRNTEAFF	TGTGCCAGCGTCCCTAACAGGGGAAGGAACACTGAAGCTTTCTTT
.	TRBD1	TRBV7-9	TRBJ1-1	CASSALDRDAFF	TGTGCCAGCAGCGCCCTAGACAGGGACGCTTTCTTT
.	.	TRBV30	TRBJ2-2	CACSTVFTGELFF	TGTGCCTGTTCGACAGTTTTCACCGGGGAGCTGTTTTTT
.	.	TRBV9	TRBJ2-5	CASSVVGGGTQYF	TGTGCCAGCAGCGTAGTGGGGGGTGGGACCCAGTACTTC
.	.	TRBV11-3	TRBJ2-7	CASSFITGTEQYF	TGTGCCAGCAGCTTTATCACAGGGACCGAGCAGTACTTC
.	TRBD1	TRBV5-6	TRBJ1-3	CASSQASTGGNTIYF	TGTGCCAGCAGCCAGGCCTCGACAGGGGGAAACACCATATATTTT
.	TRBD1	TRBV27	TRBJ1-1	CASSLRVGQGNTEAFF	TGTGCCAGCAGTTTACGGGTCGGACAGGGGAACACTGAAGCTTTCTTT
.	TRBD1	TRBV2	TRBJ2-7	CASSRDRGHSYEQYF	TGTGCCAGCAGTCGGGACAGGGGGCACTCCTACGAGCAGTACTTC
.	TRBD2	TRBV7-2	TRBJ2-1	CASSSQGLAGVEQFF	TGTGCCAGCAGCTCGCAGGGACTAGCGGGAGTAGAGCAGTTCTTC
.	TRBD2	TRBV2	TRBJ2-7	CASSATSGSYEQYF	TGTGCCAGCAGTGCGACTAGCGGGAGCTACGAGCAGTACTTC
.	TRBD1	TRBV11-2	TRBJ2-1	CASLPGGYYNEQFF	TGTGCCAGCCTGCCAGGGGGTTACTACAATGAGCAGTTCTTC
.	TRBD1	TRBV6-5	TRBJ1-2	CASSYSSGQGSSF	TGTGCCAGCAGTTACAGCTCCGGACAGGGGAGTTCCTTC
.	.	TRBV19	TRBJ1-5	CASRPQGRNQPQHF	TGTGCCAGCCGCCCACAGGGTCGAAATCAGCCCCAGCATTTT
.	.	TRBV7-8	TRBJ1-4	CASSLATTNEKLFF	TGCGCCAGCAGCTTAGCTACAACTAATGAAAAACTGTTTTTT
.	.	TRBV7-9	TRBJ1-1	CASSNIDRYTEAFF	TGTGCCAGCAGCAATATAGACAGATACACTGAAGCTTTCTTT
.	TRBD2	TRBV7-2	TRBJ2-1	CASSGQRGNNEQFF	TGTGCCAGCAGCGGTCAGCGGGGAAACAATGAGCAGTTCTTC
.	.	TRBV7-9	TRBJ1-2	CASSLAQAGYGYTF	TGTGCCAGCAGCTTAGCGCAAGCGGGATATGGCTACACCTTC
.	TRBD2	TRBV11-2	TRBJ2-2	CASRVSGTSTGELFF	TGTGCCAGCAGGGTAAGCGGGACGTCGACCGGGGAGCTGTTTTTT
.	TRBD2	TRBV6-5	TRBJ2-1	CASSSGRVGYNEQFF	TGTGCCAGCAGCTCCGGGAGGGTAGGGTACAATGAGCAGTTCTTC
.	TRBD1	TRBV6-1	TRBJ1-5	CASSEGIGQGNQPQHF	TGTGCCAGCAGTGAGGGTATAGGACAGGGGAATCAGCCCCAGCATTTT
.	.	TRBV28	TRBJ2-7	CASSLFSGNQGREQYF	TGTGCCAGCAGTTTATTTAGTGGAAACCAGGGTCGGGAGCAGTACTTC
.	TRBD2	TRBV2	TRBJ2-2	CASVAGPNPAGELFF	TGTGCCAGCGTAGCGGGACCGAACCCCGCCGGGGAGCTGTTTTTT
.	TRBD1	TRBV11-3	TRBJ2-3	CASSLSLGGSGTDTQYF	TGTGCCAGCAGCCTAAGCCTAGGGGGCTCAGGCACAGATACGCAGTATTTT
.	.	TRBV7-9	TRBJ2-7	CASTSNPPGEQYF	TGTGCCAGCACCTCCAACCCCCCGGGGGAGCAGTACTTC
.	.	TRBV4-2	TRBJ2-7	CASSQDRGSYEQYF	TGTGCCAGCAGCCAGGATCGGGGGAGTTACGAGCAGTACTTC
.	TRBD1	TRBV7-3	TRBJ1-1	CASSLTQQGAGTEAFF	TGTGCCAGCAGCTTAACTCAGCAGGGGGCCGGCACTGAAGCTTTCTTT
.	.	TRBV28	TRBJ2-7	CASSLVGPRAGEQYF	TGTGCCAGCAGTTTAGTAGGGCCCAGGGCGGGGGAGCAGTACTTC
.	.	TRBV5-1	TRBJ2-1	CASSWGTQTYNEQFF	TGCGCCAGCAGCTGGGGGACTCAAACTTACAATGAGCAGTTCTTC
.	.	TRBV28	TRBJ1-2	CASSSGYGYTF	TGTGCCAGCAGCTCGGGATATGGCTACACCTTC
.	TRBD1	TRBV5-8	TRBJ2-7	CASSLGTGSSYEQYF	TGTGCCAGCAGCTTGGGGACAGGTTCTTCCTACGAGCAGTACTTC
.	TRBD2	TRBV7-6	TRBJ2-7	CASSPGLAGLYEQYF	TGTGCCAGCAGCCCCGGACTAGCGGGACTATACGAGCAGTACTTC
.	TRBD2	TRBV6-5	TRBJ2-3	CASRMTSGTGDTQYF	TGTGCCAGCAGGATGACTAGCGGTACTGGGGATACGCAGTATTTT
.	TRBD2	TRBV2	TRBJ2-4	CASSIPTTSGSGRNIQYF	TGTGCCAGCAGCATACCAACGACTAGCGGGAGTGGGAGAAACATTCAGTACTTC
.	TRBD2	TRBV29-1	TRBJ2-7	CSVARTSEHYEQYF	TGCAGCGTGGCCCGGACTAGCGAGCACTACGAGCAGTACTTC